Listed here are 31 T cell receptor beta chains from one sample, sequenced in a study of blood T cells in healthy people across ages. Together with a sample-barcoded 5' primer, a J-beta primer mix was included in a second PCR lasting about 7 to 11 cycles. A single record per CDR3 protein comes from TCRdb applying MiXCR to the 5' RACE reads. The sample has some 1.6 million distinct CDR3 sequences, about 35% seen once. The material sequenced was blood. All receptors derive from a woman younger than 45 in good health.

This clonotype was counted many times. The chain couples TRBV3-1 to TRBJ2-1; D is possibly TRBD2 (5 bases). The CDR3 totals 14 residues. CDR1 and CDR2 from the germline V gene are LGHDT and YNNKEL (reference sequence). The V and J ends lost 1 base and 5 bases respectively, with 9 bases between them. This CDR3 reads CASSQVPEDNEQFF. As DNA, the CDR3 is TGTGCCAGCAGCCAAGTGCCGGAGGACAATGAGCAGTTCTTC.

In this sample, this clonotype turned up a few times. This rearrangement joins TRBV18 to TRBJ1-5; D unclear. Trimming shortened V by 5 bases and J by 0 bases, and 14 bases separated the two germline ends. This CDR3 is 16 amino acids long. Per germline, CDR1 KGHSH and CDR2 LQKENI. This chain's CDR3 is CASSVVAEYSNQPQHF. Written as DNA, the CDR3 is TGTGCCAGCTCAGTAGTCGCGGAGTATAGCAATCAGCCCCAGCATTTT.

This clonotype was observed a few times. The rearrangement joins TRBV6-1 to TRBJ2-5, with unresolved D. This CDR3 comprises 13 residues. The germline gives CDR1 MNHNS, CDR2 SASEGT. The germline V and J ends were trimmed by 1 base and 7 bases, with 10 bases remaining between them. The CDR3 reads CASSEGLRRTQYF. The CDR3 DNA reads TGTGCCAGCAGTGAAGGTCTGCGTAGGACCCAGTACTTC.

The CDR3, as DNA: TGCGCCAGCAGCCGGGACAGGGGTGCCTTTCAGTACTTC. Translating gives CASSRDRGAFQYF. The V gene is TRBV5-1, the J gene TRBJ2-7; the match to TRBD1 covers 10 bases. V lost 4 bases to trimming and J lost 10 bases; unmatched junction nucleotides: 8. The CDR3 contains 13 residues. Germline assignment: CDR1 SGHRS and CDR2 YFSETQ.

This clonotype was detected ten times or more. In DNA form, the CDR3 reads TGCGCCAGCAGCGGAGGGACAGGAGGGTACCAAGAGACCCAGTACTTC. It is translated as CASSGGTGGYQETQYF. V is TRBV5-1 and J is TRBJ2-5; 8 nucleotides agree with TRBD1. The V segment lost 4 bases and the J segment 0 bases; nucleotides outside the gene matches: 8. This CDR3 comprises 16 residues. In germline, CDR1 is SGHRS, CDR2 YFSETQ.

The genes are TRBV10-3 and TRBJ1-2; D ambiguous. V lost 8 bases and J 2 bases, leaving 12 bases between the germline ends. CDR1 ENHRY and CDR2 SYGVKD come from the germline V gene. The CDR3 runs to 13 residues. CDR3 amino acids: CAIRPGSNYGYTF. The CDR3 bases are TGTGCCATCCGTCCAGGATCAAACTATGGCTACACCTTC.

This clonotype was found a few times. The chain couples TRBV12-3 or TRBV12-4 to TRBJ2-7; the D gene is possibly TRBD1 (5 bases). The length of the CDR3 is 13 residues. Trimming cost V 4 bases and J 4 bases, with 11 bases left between them. The CDR3 bases are TGTGCCAGCAGTTACATGGGGCCTTACGAGCAGTACTTC. Residues: CASSYMGPYEQYF.

This clonotype was detected ten times or more. The rearrangement uses TRBV12-3 or TRBV12-4 and TRBJ2-5; no clear D gene. V shed 3 bases and J shed 3 bases, with 8 bases lying between them. There are 13 residues in the CDR3. The chain's CDR3 is CASSFGRKETQYF. The DNA of the CDR3 is TGTGCCAGCAGTTTTGGCAGGAAAGAGACCCAGTACTTC.

The chain links TRBV29-1 to TRBJ2-1; the match to TRBD1 covers 7 bases. V was clipped by 4 bases and J by 5 bases; unmatched bases: 5. CDR3 length: 13 amino acids. Germline V gives CDR1 SQVTM, CDR2 ANQGSEA. The CDR3 DNA sequence: TGCAGCGTTGGACAGGGAGAAAACAATGAGCAGTTCTTC. It yields the protein CSVGQGENNEQFF.

The genes are TRBV20-1 and TRBJ2-1; TRBD2 aligns across 9 bases. This CDR3 has 16 amino acids. J lost 5 bases, V lost 1 base, and 9 bases had no gene match. Germline CDR1 DFQATT, CDR2 SNEGSKA (reference sequence). The CDR3 DNA sequence: TGCAGTGCTAGAGGTCTAAGCGGGGGGTACGACAATGAGCAGTTCTTC. Translation: CSARGLSGGYDNEQFF.

This sequence joins TRBV3-1 and TRBJ1-6; possible D gene TRBD1, 5 bases. The ends were cut back, 4 bases at V and 10 bases at J, with 14 bases in the middle. This CDR3 is built from 14 residues. The germline V gene encodes CDR1 LGHDT and CDR2 YNNKEL (reference sequence). In DNA form, the CDR3 reads TGTGCCAGCAGCCCGACGGAAGGGACCTCACCCCTCCACTTT. This translates into CASSPTEGTSPLHF. Based on the CDR3 plus reference TRBV3-1 and TRBJ1-6, the full variable domain is DTAVSQTPKYLVTQMGNDKSIKCEQNLGHDTMYWYKQDSKKFLKIMFSYNNKELIINETVPNRFSPKSPDKAHLNLHINSLELGDSAVYFCASSPTEGTSPLHFGNGTRLTVT.

The V and J genes are TRBV9 and TRBJ1-2, with 10 positions matching TRBD1. Unmatched junction bases numbered 23, after V lost 2 bases and J lost 4 bases. From germline, CDR1 is SGDLS and CDR2 YYNGEE. This CDR3 comprises 21 residues. The CDR3 is CASSVSAAGKGGDRGTYGYTF. CDR3 bases: TGTGCCAGCAGCGTGAGCGCGGCGGGGAAAGGGGGGGACAGGGGCACCTATGGCTACACCTTC.

This clonotype was seen a few times. The chain recombines TRBV5-5 with TRBJ2-7, with D perhaps matching TRBD1 (5 bases). V was shortened by 0 bases and J by 6 bases, with 10 bases between the two germline ends. This CDR3 contains 13 residues. Germline assignment: CDR1 SGHKS and CDR2 YYEKEE (reference sequence). The CDR3 protein is CASSLAGRTEQYF. CDR3 in DNA: TGTGCCAGCAGCTTGGCAGGGCGGACCGAGCAGTACTTC.

The chain recombines TRBV9 with TRBJ1-4, with D possibly TRBD1 on 5 matching bases. The germline V and J ends were trimmed by 4 bases and 8 bases, with 15 bases remaining between them. Germline CDR1 SGDLS, CDR2 YYNGEE. The CDR3 spans 14 residues. CDR3 nucleotide sequence: TGTGCCAGCAGCTTGAGGGGTGCGGAGGAAAAACTGTTTTTT. This gives the protein CASSLRGAEEKLFF.

Only a few counts were recorded for this clonotype. The chain couples TRBV7-9 to TRBJ2-7; D tentatively reads TRBD1 or TRBD2 (6 bases each). The CDR3 spans 13 residues. CDR1 SEHNR and CDR2 FQNEAQ come from the germline V gene (reference sequence). V was shortened by 8 bases and J by 2 bases, with 13 bases between the two germline ends. The CDR3 DNA follows: TGTGCCAGCGGACATGGGGGGCCCTACGAGCAGTACTTC. Translating it yields CASGHGGPYEQYF.

The chain couples TRBV6-5 to TRBJ2-6; 7 bases align to TRBD1. V shed 6 bases and J 2 bases; nucleotides not matched to a gene: 4. The CDR3 is 15 residues long. CDR1 is MNHEY and CDR2 is SVGAGI in the germline V gene. The CDR3: CASRTGAPGANVLTF. The CDR3 bases are TGTGCCAGCAGAACAGGGGCCCCTGGGGCCAACGTCCTGACTTTC.

Details on this clonotype: Germline is not matched at one junction end, which may reflect a read error. V usage is TRBV4-2 and J usage is TRBJ2-3; D is undetermined. Germline V gene data show CDR1 as LGHNA and CDR2 as YNFKEQ. The CDR3 totals 15 residues. The DNA for the CDR3 is TGTGCCAGCAACCAAGAAGACTTAGGGACAGATACGCAGTATTTT. Translating it yields CASNQEDLGTDTQYF.

A word on this clonotype: The junction differs from germline at one of its ends, possibly a read error. The DNA of the CDR3 is TGTGTCAGCAGTTTAACCGTAGCGAGATCCTACGAGCAGTACTTC. Protein sequence: CVSSLTVARSYEQYF. The chain couples TRBV27 to TRBJ2-7; weak D call: TRBD2 (5 bases). The CDR3 is 15 residues long. Germline lookup yields CDR1 MNHEY and CDR2 SMNVEV (reference sequence).

This clonotype has only one observation. The rearrangement joins TRBV30 to TRBJ1-2; TRBD1 matches at 10 bases. Germline V lookup: CDR1 GTSNPN, CDR2 SVGIG (reference sequence). V lost 3 bases, J lost 6 bases, and 13 bases stayed unmatched. The CDR3 sequence is 16 residues long. CDR3 loop: CAWRPLSTGTGDGYTF. The CDR3 DNA is TGTGCCTGGAGACCTCTGTCAACCGGGACAGGGGATGGCTACACCTTC.

The chain has TRBV5-1 and TRBJ2-3; D may be TRBD1 (6 bases). The CDR3 spans 14 residues. Germline loops: CDR1 SGHRS, CDR2 YFSETQ. The V and J ends lost 9 bases and 1 base respectively, with 15 bases between them. CDR3 sequence: CATATGFGTDTQYF. In DNA form, the CDR3 reads TGCGCCACCGCTACAGGGTTTGGCACAGATACGCAGTATTTT.

CDR3 loop: CASSPGARPEAFF. The CDR3, as DNA: TGTGCCAGCAGTCCAGGGGCCCGACCTGAAGCTTTCTTT. The chain combines TRBV12-3 or TRBV12-4 with TRBJ1-1; tentatively, D is TRBD1 (6 bases). The CDR3 runs 13 residues. Trimming stripped 5 bases from V and 6 bases from J, with 13 bases between.

V usage is TRBV15 and J usage is TRBJ2-3; maybe TRBD2 (5 bases). V was trimmed by 0 bases and J by 0 bases, leaving 13 bases between them. CDR3 length: 17 amino acids. The germline V gene encodes CDR1 LNHNV and CDR2 YYDKDF (reference sequence). The CDR3 reads CATSRDPLGVSTDTQYF. The CDR3, as DNA: TGTGCCACCAGCAGAGATCCCCTGGGAGTGAGCACAGATACGCAGTATTTT.

This chain uses TRBV20-1 with TRBJ2-7; the D gene is possibly TRBD1 (5 bases). The V and J ends lost 3 bases and 4 bases respectively, with 16 bases between them. CDR3 length: 14 amino acids. The germline CDR1 and CDR2 sequences are DFQATT and SNEGSKA (reference sequence). The CDR3 reads CSASKAGKRYEQYF. CDR3 sequence (DNA): TGCAGTGCTAGTAAGGCAGGGAAAAGGTACGAGCAGTACTTC.

The chain links TRBV28 to TRBJ2-1; D unclear. The CDR3 totals 12 residues. Germline CDR1 MDHEN, CDR2 SYDVKM. Trimming took 5 bases from V and 4 from J, leaving 6 bases between them. The CDR3 DNA reads TGTGCCAGCAGTGCAGCTTACAATGAGCAGTTCTTC. Residues: CASSAAYNEQFF. Filled out from reference TRBV28 and TRBJ2-1, the complete variable domain reads DVKVTQSSRYLVKRTGEKVFLECVQDMDHENMFWYRQDPGLGLRLIYFSYDVKMKEKGDIPEGYSVSREKKERFSLILESASTNQTSMYLCASSAAYNEQFFGPGTRLTVL.

The V and J genes are TRBV21-1 and TRBJ1-1; TRBD1, the table's D call, was not compared with the DNA. TRBV21-1 is a documented pseudogene. The CDR3 extends over 16 amino acids. The CDR3 is CASSRTGGKVNTEAFF. The DNA of the CDR3 is TGTGCCAGCAGCAGAACAGGGGGCAAGGTGAACACTGAAGCTTTCTTT.

The chain employs TRBV13 and TRBJ2-3, with a possible D match to TRBD2 (5 bases). Germline V CDR1 and CDR2: PRHDT, FYEKMQ (reference sequence). V lost 1 base, J lost 4 bases, and 18 bases lay in between. The CDR3 loop spans 17 amino acids. This chain's CDR3 is CASSLVVGEKTADTQYF. The CDR3 DNA reads as TGTGCCAGCAGCTTAGTTGTTGGGGAGAAGACCGCAGATACGCAGTATTTT.

V and J are TRBV27 and TRBJ1-2, with 10 positions matching TRBD1. The ends lost 11 bases at V and 6 bases at J; junction bases unmatched: 6. This CDR3 comprises 12 residues. CDR1 MNHEY and CDR2 SMNVEV come from the germline V gene (reference sequence). For the CDR3, the DNA is TGTGCCGCCCGGGACAGGGGCCATGGCTACACCTTC. It encodes CAARDRGHGYTF.

V is TRBV7-2 and J is TRBJ2-1, with D maybe TRBD2 (6 bases). V was clipped by 5 bases and J by 0 bases, with 14 bases between them. This CDR3 spans 16 amino acids. In germline, CDR1 is SGHTA, CDR2 FQGNSA. For the CDR3, the DNA is TGTGCCAGCAGCCTAGGGACTTGGCACTCCTACAATGAGCAGTTCTTC. It is translated as CASSLGTWHSYNEQFF. The entire variable domain, with the rest obtained from reference TRBV7-2 and TRBJ2-1, is as follows: GAGVSQSPSNKVTEKGKDVELRCDPISGHTALYWYRQSLGQGLEFLIYFQGNSAPDKSGLPSDRFSAERTGGSVSTLTIQRTQQEDSAVYLCASSLGTWHSYNEQFFGPGTRLTVL.

This clonotype occurred a few times. The rearrangement links TRBV20-1 to TRBJ1-2, with D tentatively TRBD1 (5 bases). The CDR3 has 16 amino acids. V lost 3 bases and J 5 bases, leaving 22 bases between the germline ends. Germline CDR1 reads DFQATT; CDR2 reads SNEGSKA (reference sequence). CDR3 sequence: CSASIPTEVSWYGYTF. CDR3 sequence (DNA): TGCAGTGCTAGCATTCCGACAGAAGTTTCATGGTATGGCTACACCTTC.

The chain links TRBV30 to TRBJ2-1; tentative D call: TRBD2 (5 bases). Per the germline V gene, CDR1 is GTSNPN and CDR2 is SVGIG (reference sequence). The ends were cut back, 1 base at V and 5 bases at J, with 15 bases in the middle. The CDR3 contains 15 residues. CDR3 loop: CAWSADPGSHNEQFF. In DNA, the CDR3 is TGTGCCTGGAGTGCCGACCCGGGATCTCACAATGAGCAGTTCTTC. Together with reference TRBV30 and TRBJ2-1, the CDR3 gives the full variable domain: SQTIHQWPATLVQPVGSPLSLECTVEGTSNPNLYWYRQAAGRGLQLLFYSVGIGQISSEVPQNLSASRPQDRQFILSSKKLLLSDSGFYLCAWSADPGSHNEQFFGPGTRLTVL.

The CDR3 region has the DNA TGTGCCTGGAGTGTACTGGGACTAGCCTACAATGAGCAGTTCTTC. Protein: CAWSVLGLAYNEQFF. This chain connects TRBV30 to TRBJ2-1; 8 nucleotides agree with TRBD2. Germline assignment: CDR1 GTSNPN and CDR2 SVGIG (reference sequence). The CDR3 is 15 residues long. The V and J ends lost 0 bases and 2 bases, in that order; junction bases with no gene match: 3.